This TCR beta chain is from a study of blood T cell repertoires in COVID-19. Study in general: Samples came from the United States, Italy and Spain, spanning acute and convalescent COVID-19. Sources were T cells, B-cell-depleted T cells, or PBMCs; the material itself was cDNA or gDNA.

As originally analysed: The authors estimated nucleated cell counts from reference gene primer amplification. Clones were read by immunoSEQ multiplex PCR, and TCRdb kept only the in-frame ones, dropping some. The DNA was the basis for D and trimming; V, J and clone size are from that table. The data contain approximately 250,000 clones, about 82% of them seen just once; the ten biggest clones take up 6% to 7%. V was clipped by 6 bases and J by 1 base; unmatched bases: 3. The CDR3 is 16 amino acids. Germline V gene sequence: CDR1 SNHLY, CDR2 FYNNEI. Sequencing input: peripheral blood. The TCR was taken from a woman aged 55-69 years with active or convalescent COVID-19. V gene TRBV2 combines with J gene TRBJ2-3, with 14 nucleotides matching TRBD2. The DNA of the CDR3 is TGTGCCAGCAGGGGACTAGCGGGGGAACGCACAGATACGCAGTATTTT. Translating gives CASRGLAGERTDTQYF.